This TCR beta chain was sequenced in a study of cytotoxic CD8 clonotypes in ibrutinib-treated CLL. The wider study: Across the patients, about a dozen were relapsed/refractory, about 14 treatment-naive and roughly 17 IGHV unmutated. Timing of response sample collection was a median roughly twelve months after treatment start, with a range of 6 to 36.

Sequencing used immunoSEQ multiplex PCR; TCRdb keeps in-frame clones, though not all of them. The repertoire consists of 25,000 to 30,000 clones, with more than 60% occurring once and the leading ten covering approximately 50%. CDR1 and CDR2 from the germline V gene are SGHRS and YFSETQ. This CDR3 contains 15 residues. Trimming left V 0 bases short and J 5 bases short, with 11 bases between. The specimen was PBMCs, collected after 24 months of ibrutinib treatment. This TCR derives from a human donor with chronic lymphocytic leukemia. The chain couples TRBV5-1 to TRBJ2-2; D remains unclear. As DNA, the CDR3 is TGCGCCAGCAGCTTGGTGGCCAGTCCAACCGGGGAGCTGTTTTTT. Translated, it gives CASSLVASPTGELFF. The whole variable domain, filled in from reference TRBV5-1 and TRBJ2-2, reads KAGVTQTPRYLIKTRGQQVTLSCSPISGHRSVSWYQQTPGQGLQFLFEYFSETQRNKGNFPGRFSGRQFSNSRSEMNVSTLELGDSALYLCASSLVASPTGELFFGEGSRLTVL.